This entry lists 30 T cell receptor beta chains sequenced from one sample in a study of CXCR3-negative and CXCR3-positive naive CD8 T cells. Libraries were UMI-labeled 5' RACE TRB cDNA. Using the 5' RACE reads, TCRdb records one entry per CDR3 protein without DNA. The sample's table shows 5,500 to 7,000 distinct CDR3 sequences. The material sequenced was naive CXCR3- CD8+ T cells from blood. Subset given: CD45RO-CCR7+CD27+CD95- naive CD8+ T cells lacking CXCR3 (TNR3-). These receptor sequences come from a human donor in good health. Some clones in this sample may be carry-over from other donors' samples.

This clonotype is medium-sized by frequency. This sequence joins TRBV28 and TRBJ2-7. Germline loops: CDR1 MDHEN, CDR2 SYDVKM. The CDR3 is 15 residues long. CDR3 sequence: CASETPQSPSYEQYF.

This clonotype registers medium-sized (0.01 to 0.1%) by frequency. The V call is TRBV2, the J call TRBJ2-4; TCRdb selects TRBD1, and the lack of DNA leaves this call unchecked. Germline assignment: CDR1 SNHLY and CDR2 FYNNEI. This CDR3 is built from 16 residues. The CDR3 spells CASSDVNRGGKNIQYF.

CDR3 sequence: CSVDAGGSYNEQFF. V is TRBV29-1 and J is TRBJ2-1; TCRdb designates TRBD2, a call that cannot be tested without DNA. Germline loops: CDR1 SQVTM, CDR2 ANQGSEA. The CDR3 sequence is 14 residues long.

The chain recombines TRBV5-1 with TRBJ1-1; TCRdb gives TRBD1 as the D gene, but with no DNA this cannot be confirmed. Germline assignment: CDR1 SGHRS and CDR2 YFSETQ. The CDR3 runs 12 residues. The CDR3 reads CASKAGGTEAFF.

This clonotype registers medium-sized by frequency. This sequence joins TRBV20-1 and TRBJ2-7; no DNA is available, so the TRBD2 call from TCRdb remains unchecked. The CDR3 consists of 13 residues. Germline V gives CDR1 DFQATT, CDR2 SNEGSKA (reference sequence). This CDR3 reads CSATRLAEYEQYF.

This sequence joins TRBV9 and TRBJ2-1. Looked up from germline, CDR1 is SGDLS and CDR2 is YYNGEE. The CDR3 has 14 residues. The CDR3 loop is CASSSREALNEQFF.

Considering frequency, this clonotype is medium-sized (0.01 to 0.1%). The V and J genes are TRBV5-1 and TRBJ2-2; the TRBD1 assignment by TCRdb is unverifiable without DNA. From germline, CDR1 is SGHRS and CDR2 YFSETQ. The CDR3 loop spans 16 amino acids. The CDR3 is CASSEAQGARTGELFF.

This clonotype is called medium-sized (0.01 to 0.1%) based on its frequency. The chain recombines TRBV21-1 with TRBJ2-4; the TCRdb call, TRBD2, lacks DNA for checking. TRBV21-1 is labeled a pseudogene. The CDR3 sequence is 18 residues long. The CDR3 reads CASSSPRVPPRGKNIQYF.

Frequency places this clonotype as medium-sized (0.01 to 0.1%). This chain connects TRBV6-1 to TRBJ2-7. CDR1 MNHNS and CDR2 SASEGT come from the germline V gene. The CDR3 runs 13 residues. CDR3 region: CASSGTAFYEQYF.

The chain uses TRBV6-6 and TRBJ2-3; no DNA is available, so the TRBD1 call from TCRdb remains unchecked. The germline CDR1 and CDR2 sequences are MNHNY and SVGAGI (reference sequence). The CDR3 extends over 17 amino acids. CDR3 protein: CASQSIGHIRNTDTQYF.

This chain joins TRBV25-1 and TRBJ2-7; absent DNA, TCRdb's TRBD1 call cannot be checked. Germline loops: CDR1 MGHDK, CDR2 SYGVNS. The CDR3 spans 13 residues. The chain's CDR3 is CASGPTGYNEQYF.

This clonotype is classed as medium-sized by frequency. The chain carries TRBV14 and TRBJ2-7; the TCRdb D gene call, TRBD1, has no DNA to confirm it. The CDR3 runs to 15 residues. Looked up from germline, CDR1 is SGHDN and CDR2 is FVKESK. The CDR3 protein is CASSRPGHKSYEQYF.

This clonotype is medium-sized by frequency. The chain carries TRBV29-1 and TRBJ1-1. The CDR3 loop spans 14 amino acids. CDR1 and CDR2 (germline): SQVTM, ANQGSEA. CDR3 loop: CSVDTTPYATEAFF.

This clonotype is deemed medium-sized by its frequency. The chain is built from TRBV29-1 and TRBJ2-1; the D gene TCRdb calls, TRBD1, cannot be checked with no DNA. CDR3 length: 13 residues. Germline CDR1 reads SQVTM; CDR2 reads ANQGSEA. The CDR3 loop reads CSVPGQAYNEQFF.

This clonotype registers medium-sized by frequency. This chain uses TRBV2 with TRBJ2-3; TCRdb reports TRBD2, a call that lacks DNA to check it against. Germline V gene lookup returns CDR1 SNHLY and CDR2 FYNNEI. The CDR3 contains 16 residues. The CDR3 here is CASPKGIAGMGDTQYF.

V gene TRBV29-1 combines with J gene TRBJ2-7; the D gene TCRdb calls, TRBD1, cannot be checked with no DNA. There are 15 residues in the CDR3. Germline CDR1 SQVTM, CDR2 ANQGSEA. The CDR3 loop reads CSVEGRQESSYEQYF.

By frequency, this clonotype is medium-sized. The chain has TRBV29-1 and TRBJ2-7; TCRdb returns TRBD1, unconfirmable since there is no DNA. The CDR3 runs to 12 residues. Germline CDR1 reads SQVTM; CDR2 reads ANQGSEA. The CDR3 loop reads CSVGQVNYEQYF.

Its frequency marks this clonotype as medium-sized. CDR3 residues: CSVVGTGSSYEQYF. The J gene is TRBJ2-7, the V gene TRBV29-1; the TRBD1 assignment by TCRdb is unverifiable without DNA. There are 14 residues in the CDR3. The germline gives CDR1 SQVTM, CDR2 ANQGSEA.

This clonotype shows up as medium-sized (0.01 to 0.1%) by frequency. The V and J genes are TRBV29-1 and TRBJ2-5; TCRdb designates TRBD1, a call that cannot be tested without DNA. CDR1 and CDR2 from the germline V gene are SQVTM and ANQGSEA. CDR3 length: 13 residues. CDR3 loop: CSVTGTPQETQYF.

V is TRBV18 and J is TRBJ2-5. Germline assignment: CDR1 KGHSH and CDR2 LQKENI. The CDR3 consists of 11 residues. CDR3 sequence reads: CASFFQETQYF.

This clonotype is medium-sized by frequency. The chain couples TRBV29-1 to TRBJ1-1. CDR1 and CDR2 (germline): SQVTM, ANQGSEA. This CDR3 has 12 residues. CDR3 sequence: CSVLGLNTEAFF.

This chain joins TRBV7-9 and TRBJ2-1; TCRdb picks TRBD2, but there is no DNA to check that call. The CDR3 runs to 15 residues. The germline V gene encodes CDR1 SEHNR and CDR2 FQNEAQ (reference sequence). Here the CDR3 reads CASSAGTSDSNEQFF.

The V call is TRBV5-1, the J call TRBJ2-1. Germline CDR1 and CDR2: SGHRS and YFSETQ. The CDR3 spans 12 residues. The chain's CDR3 is CASSWSEDEQFF.

This rearrangement joins TRBV25-1 to TRBJ2-5; TCRdb gives TRBD2 as the D gene, but with no DNA this cannot be confirmed. This CDR3 region has 14 residues. The germline CDR1 and CDR2 sequences are MGHDK and SYGVNS. The CDR3 is CASSEGAGGETQYF. Combining the CDR3 with reference TRBV25-1 and TRBJ2-5 gives the whole variable domain EADIYQTPRYLVIGTGKKITLECSQTMGHDKMYWYQQDPGMELHLIHYSYGVNSTEKGDLSSESTVSRIRTEHFPLTLESARPSHTSQYLCASSEGAGGETQYFGPGTRLLVL.

In terms of frequency, this clonotype is medium-sized (0.01 to 0.1%). The genes are TRBV29-1 and TRBJ2-7; the TRBD1 assignment by TCRdb is unverifiable without DNA. This CDR3 is built from 13 residues. Germline CDR1 SQVTM, CDR2 ANQGSEA. CDR3 in amino acids: CSVKGAGANEQYF.

The chain carries TRBV10-3 and TRBJ2-2; TCRdb reports TRBD1, a call that lacks DNA to check it against. Germline V gene lookup returns CDR1 ENHRY and CDR2 SYGVKD. The CDR3 covers 13 residues. CDR3 in amino acids: CAIIVQGTGELFF.

This chain joins TRBV5-1 and TRBJ2-7; TCRdb proposes TRBD2, but this gene call is untestable without DNA. The CDR3 loop spans 12 amino acids. Germline V gene data show CDR1 as SGHRS and CDR2 as YFSETQ. The chain's CDR3 is CASSLEDSGPYF. Full variable domain (missing parts from reference TRBV5-1 and TRBJ2-7): KAGVTQTPRYLIKTRGQQVTLSCSPISGHRSVSWYQQTPGQGLQFLFEYFSETQRNKGNFPGRFSGRQFSNSRSEMNVSTLELGDSALYLCASSLEDSGPYFGPGTRLTVT.

This clonotype counts as medium-sized by frequency. The chain employs TRBV10-3 and TRBJ1-1; lacking DNA, the TRBD1 call made by TCRdb goes unchecked. Germline lookup yields CDR1 ENHRY and CDR2 SYGVKD. This CDR3 is built from 16 residues. The CDR3 is CAISEGGGPVDTEAFF.

The chain uses TRBV24-1 and TRBJ1-1; as DNA is missing, the TRBD1 call by TCRdb cannot be tested. The CDR3 has 15 residues. Looked up from germline, CDR1 is KGHDR and CDR2 is SFDVKD. CDR3 loop: CATSEGQGGDTEAFF.

In terms of frequency, this clonotype is medium-sized. V usage is TRBV16 and J usage is TRBJ2-1; TCRdb lists TRBD1, though no DNA is available to test this call. The CDR3 sequence is 14 residues long. Looked up from germline, CDR1 is KGHSY and CDR2 is FQNENV. CDR3 sequence reads: CASSPWTGDNEQFF.